This T cell receptor (beta chain) was recovered during a study of cytomegalovirus exposure and HLA in healthy donors. Whole-study context: The Caucasian-associated ancestry cluster contained 81% of the roughly 400 genotyped donors. General observations from the study: A later analysis by the authors found several of the most significant clusters apparently linked to common viral pathogens.

The study ran its PCR with 60 Vbeta and 13 Jbeta primers. Assay: immunoSEQ multiplex PCR; the TCRdb copy retains only in-frame clones and omits some. The sample gives over 85,000 clones, 75% to 90% of which show up once; 2.5% to 3% is in the top ten. On this clone: Antigen unknown.

The receptor was derived from a man aged 35-49 years in good health and CMV-seronegative. Sequenced: PBMCs.

The DNA of the CDR3 is TGTGCCAGTAGTCCTGGAGGGCACTATGGCTACACCTTC. Amino acid sequence: CASSPGGHYGYTF. The rearrangement joins TRBV19 to TRBJ1-2; D not certain. V was cut by 5 bases and J by 3 bases, with 10 bases left in between. Per the germline V gene, CDR1 is LNHDA and CDR2 is SQIVND (reference sequence). The CDR3 extends over 13 amino acids.